This T cell receptor beta chain was captured in a study of cytotoxic CD8 clonotypes in ibrutinib-treated CLL. The wider study: By median roughly 65 months, approximately 12 had progressed and about 14 stayed remitted; responses had been 2 complete and about 24 partial.

TCRdb's table, derived via immunoSEQ multiplex PCR, lists solely in-frame clones and lacks some. The data show about 24,000 clones, approximately 81% seen once. As regards this clone: What it binds is unknown.

Deletions cut 0 bases from V and 2 bases from J, with 12 bases between. Germline CDR1 is SGHKS and CDR2 is YYEKEE (reference sequence). CDR3 length equals 15 residues. Study-wide findings and caveats: The public clonotypes identified were infrequent and showed contraction or stability on treatment. Clonality rose at ibrutinib response, held steady in sustained remission, and fell toward baseline at progression. The study found baseline clonality above age-matched healthy donors, tracking circulating CD8+ T-cell counts.

The input for sequencing was PBMCs, taken before ibrutinib treatment. This rearrangement joins TRBV5-5 to TRBJ2-7; D call uncertain. This receptor was identified in a human donor with chronic lymphocytic leukemia. CDR3: CASSLEASVAYEQYF. CDR3 bases: TGTGCCAGCAGCTTGGAGGCCTCGGTTGCCTACGAGCAGTACTTC. Looking up the rest from reference TRBV5-5 and TRBJ2-7 gives the full variable domain: DAGVTQSPTHLIKTRGQQVTLRCSPISGHKSVSWYQQVLGQGPQFIFQYYEKEERGRGNFPDRFSARQFPNYSSELNVNALLLGDSALYLCASSLEASVAYEQYFGPGTRLTVT.